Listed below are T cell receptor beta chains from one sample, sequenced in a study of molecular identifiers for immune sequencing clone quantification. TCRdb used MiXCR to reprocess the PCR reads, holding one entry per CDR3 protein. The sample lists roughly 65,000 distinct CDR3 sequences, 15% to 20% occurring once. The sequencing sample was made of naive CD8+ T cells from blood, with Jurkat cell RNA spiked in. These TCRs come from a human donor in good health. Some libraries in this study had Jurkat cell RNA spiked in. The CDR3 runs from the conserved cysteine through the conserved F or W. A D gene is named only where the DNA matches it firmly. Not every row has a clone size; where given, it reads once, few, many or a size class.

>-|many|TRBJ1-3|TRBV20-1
CSARDHYRASGNTIYF
TGCAGTGCTAGAGATCATTACCGAGCCTCTGGAAACACCATATATTTT
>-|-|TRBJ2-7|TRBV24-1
CATSFPSYEQYF
TGTGCCACCTCTTTTCCCAGCTACGAGCAGTACTTC
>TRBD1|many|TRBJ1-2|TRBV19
CASTAYPATGENRNGYTF
TGTGCCAGTACCGCATATCCCGCGACAGGGGAAAATCGGAATGGCTACACCTTC
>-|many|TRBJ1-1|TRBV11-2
CASEMNTEAFF
TGTGCCAGCGAAATGAACACTGAAGCTTTCTTT
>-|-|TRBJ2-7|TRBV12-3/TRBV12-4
CAGRRGREQYF
TGTGCCGGCAGAAGGGGGAGAGAGCAGTACTTC
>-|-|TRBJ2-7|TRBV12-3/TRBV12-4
CASSLGGPSSYEQYF
TGTGCCAGCAGTTTGGGGGGACCCAGCTCCTACGAGCAGTACTTC
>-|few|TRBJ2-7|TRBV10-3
CAISESTVSYGQYF
TGTGCCATCAGTGAGTCGACGGTCTCCTACGGGCAGTATTTC
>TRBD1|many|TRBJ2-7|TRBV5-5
CASSLGLGQGYEQYF
TGTGCCAGCAGCTTGGGGCTGGGACAGGGCTACGAGCAGTACTTC
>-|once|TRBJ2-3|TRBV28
CASSFLPGRDTQYF
TGTGCCAGCAGTTTTCTCCCTGGGAGAGATACGCAGTATTTT
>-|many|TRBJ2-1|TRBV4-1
CASSLTRTGANEQSF
TGCGCCAGCAGCCTAACTAGGACCGGGGCCAATGAGCAGTCCTTC
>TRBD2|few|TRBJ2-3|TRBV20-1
CSARDGTSTSGQDTQYF
TGCAGTGCGAGGGACGGAACGTCGACTAGCGGGCAGGATACGCAGTATTTT
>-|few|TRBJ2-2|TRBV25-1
CASSLPLIGELFF
TGTGCCAGCAGCCTGCCGCTAATCGGGGAGCTGTTTTTT
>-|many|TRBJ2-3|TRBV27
CASGKAGGLTDTQYF
TGTGCCAGCGGAAAAGCTGGGGGCCTCACAGATACGCAGTATTTT
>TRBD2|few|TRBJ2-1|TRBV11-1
CASSSGLAGNNEQFF
TGTGCCAGCAGCTCGGGACTAGCGGGTAATAATGAGCAGTTCTTC
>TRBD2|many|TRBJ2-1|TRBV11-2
CASSWGLADYTGEQFF
TGTGCCAGCAGCTGGGGACTAGCAGATTACACGGGTGAGCAGTTCTTC
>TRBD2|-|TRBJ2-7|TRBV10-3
CAIADERGAVDEQYF
TGTGCCATCGCGGATGAGCGGGGGGCGGTCGACGAGCAGTACTTC
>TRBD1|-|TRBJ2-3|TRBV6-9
CAGDMGSGTACTDTQYF
TGTGCCGGGGATATGGGGTCCGGGACAGCTTGCACAGATACGCAGTATTTT
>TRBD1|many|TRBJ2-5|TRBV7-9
CASSLRDRGRETQYF
TGTGCCAGCAGCCTACGGGACAGGGGGAGAGAGACCCAGTACTTC
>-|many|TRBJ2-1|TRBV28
CASSLYRASSYNEQFF
TGTGCCAGCAGTTTATACCGAGCGAGCTCCTACAATGAGCAGTTCTTC
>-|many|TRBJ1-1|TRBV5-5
CASSSYGHPNTEAFF
TGTGCCAGCAGTTCCTACGGACACCCAAACACTGAAGCTTTCTTT
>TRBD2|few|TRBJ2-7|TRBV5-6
CASSRTSGLPLDEQYF
TGTGCCAGCAGCCGGACTAGCGGGTTGCCCTTGGACGAGCAGTACTTC
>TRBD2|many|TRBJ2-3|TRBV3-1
CASSLLAGFTDTQYF
TGTGCCAGCAGCCTCCTAGCGGGATTCACAGATACGCAGTATTTT
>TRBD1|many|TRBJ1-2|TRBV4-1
CASSQGTGGGYTF
TGCGCCAGCAGCCAAGGGACAGGAGGGGGCTACACCTTC
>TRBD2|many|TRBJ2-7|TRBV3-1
CASSLGTSGIPYEQYF
TGTGCCAGCAGCCTAGGGACTAGCGGGATCCCCTACGAGCAGTACTTC
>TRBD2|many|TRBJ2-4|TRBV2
CASLLAGGSDIQYF
TGTGCCAGCTTGCTGGCGGGAGGGTCTGACATTCAGTACTTC
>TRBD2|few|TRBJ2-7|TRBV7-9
CASSTREGLVEQYF
TGTGCCAGCAGCACAAGGGAGGGCCTGGTCGAGCAGTACTTC
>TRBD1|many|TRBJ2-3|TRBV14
CASSPTGPPTDTQYF
TGTGCCAGCAGCCCGACAGGGCCCCCCACAGATACGCAGTATTTT
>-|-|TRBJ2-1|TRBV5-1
CASSLASSFYNEQFF
TGCGCCAGCAGCCTGGCGTCGAGTTTTTACAATGAGCAGTTCTTC
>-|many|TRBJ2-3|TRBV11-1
CASSPMTGRFSTDTQYF
TGTGCCAGCAGCCCTATGACAGGGAGGTTCAGCACAGATACGCAGTATTTT
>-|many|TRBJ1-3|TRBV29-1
CSVEEVGIGNTIYF
TGCAGCGTGGAAGAAGTCGGGATCGGAAACACCATATATTTT
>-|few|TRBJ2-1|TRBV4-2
CASSQGRERINEQFF
TGTGCCAGCAGCCAAGGCCGAGAGCGAATCAATGAGCAGTTCTTC
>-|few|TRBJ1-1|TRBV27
CASSLKALFAESNTEAFF
TGTGCCAGCAGTTTAAAAGCCCTTTTTGCGGAGTCCAACACTGAAGCTTTCTTT
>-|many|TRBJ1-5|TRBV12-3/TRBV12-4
CASSFRGSNQPQHF
TGTGCCAGCAGTTTCAGGGGTAGCAATCAGCCCCAGCATTTT
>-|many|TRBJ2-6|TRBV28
CASINRDGGANVLTF
TGTGCCAGCATCAACAGGGATGGTGGGGCCAACGTCCTGACTTTC
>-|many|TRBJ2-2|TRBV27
CASSLGVTGELFF
TGTGCCAGCAGTTTAGGTGTCACCGGGGAGCTGTTTTTT
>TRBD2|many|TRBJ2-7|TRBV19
CASSIRASGRDEQYF
TGTGCCAGTAGTATTCGAGCTAGCGGGAGAGACGAGCAGTACTTC
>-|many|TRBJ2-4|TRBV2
CASSATSRPTLAKNIQYF
TGTGCCAGCAGTGCCACTAGCCGCCCGACTCTAGCCAAAAACATTCAGTACTTC
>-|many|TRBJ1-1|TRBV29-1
CSVETTAPMNTEAFF
TGCAGCGTTGAAACGACAGCCCCAATGAACACTGAAGCTTTCTTT
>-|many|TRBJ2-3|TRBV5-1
CASSLGPASTDTQYF
TGCGCCAGCAGCTTGGGGCCGGCTAGCACAGATACGCAGTATTTT
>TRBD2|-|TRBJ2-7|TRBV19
CASSSIAGSLGEQYF
TGTGCCAGTAGTAGTATAGCGGGGTCTCTCGGCGAGCAGTACTTC
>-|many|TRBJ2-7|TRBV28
CASRLSPGTGEQYF
TGTGCCAGCAGATTATCCCCAGGAACGGGCGAGCAGTACTTC
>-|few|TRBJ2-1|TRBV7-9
CAPPAMDEGQFF
TGTGCCCCCCCGGCCATGGACGAGGGGCAGTTCTTC
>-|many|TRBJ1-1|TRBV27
CASSLYLNTEAFF
TGTGCCAGCAGTTTATACCTGAATACTGAAGCTTTCTTT
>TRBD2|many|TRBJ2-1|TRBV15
CATSEGLAGVDEQFF
TGTGCCACCAGCGAGGGACTAGCGGGAGTCGATGAGCAGTTCTTC
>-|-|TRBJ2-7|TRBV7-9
CASSLRGGISPDEQYF
TGTGCCAGCAGCCTTAGGGGAGGAATTAGCCCTGACGAGCAGTACTTC
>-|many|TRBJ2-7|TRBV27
CASSHRHGEQYF
TGTGCCAGCAGCCACCGCCATGGCGAGCAGTACTTC
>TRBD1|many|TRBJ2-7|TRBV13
CASSSTGTGGYEQYF
TGTGCCAGCAGCTCAACCGGGACAGGGGGTTACGAGCAGTACTTC
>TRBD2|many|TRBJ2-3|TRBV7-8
CASSLTASGSRSDTQYF
TGTGCCAGCAGCCTGACGGCTAGCGGGAGTAGATCAGATACGCAGTATTTT
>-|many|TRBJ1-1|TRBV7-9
CASSLGQPNTEAFF
TGTGCCAGCAGCTTAGGCCAGCCGAACACTGAAGCTTTCTTT
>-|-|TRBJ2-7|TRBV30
CAWSWQIDGGQYF
TGTGCCTGGAGTTGGCAGATCGATGGCGGGCAGTACTTC
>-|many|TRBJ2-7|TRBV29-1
CSVTGSAYERYF
TGCAGCGTTACAGGGAGTGCCTACGAGCGGTACTTC
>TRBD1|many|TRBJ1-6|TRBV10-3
CAISEGTGTMMALHF
TGTGCCATCAGTGAGGGGACAGGGACGATGATGGCCCTCCACTTT
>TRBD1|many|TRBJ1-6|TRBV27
CASSLFYSRDRSSYNSPLHF
TGTGCCAGCAGTTTATTTTATTCTCGGGACAGGAGCTCCTATAATTCACCCCTCCACTTT